This T cell receptor beta chain was retrieved from a study of blood T cell repertoires in COVID-19. Looking at the study overall: Nucleic acid was either cDNA or gDNA, and it came from T cells, B-cell-depleted T cells, or PBMCs.

Profiling relied on immunoSEQ multiplex PCR, and the TCRdb table lists in-frame clones only, not all of them. The sample carries almost 200,000 clones, less than 90% recorded once. Germline V gene data show CDR1 as MDHEN and CDR2 as SYDVKM. The CDR3 contains 16 residues. V shed 3 bases, J shed 3 bases, and the junction held 8 bases outside the gene matches. The clonotype was recovered from a woman in her seventies with acute or convalescent COVID-19. The rearrangement joins TRBV28 to TRBJ2-1; 7 bases fit TRBD2. Sample: peripheral blood. The CDR3 loop is CASSFLGTSDYNEQFF. In nucleotides, the CDR3 is TGTGCCAGCAGTTTCCTTGGAACTAGCGACTACAATGAGCAGTTCTTC.